A single sample is the source of the 16 T cell receptor beta chains below, sequenced in a study of blood T cell repertoires in COVID-19. Sequencing was performed with immunoSEQ multiplex PCR; in TCRdb, only in-frame clones are kept and a portion is missing. The sample lists more than 90,000 clones; roughly 84% were seen once. The specimen was peripheral blood. Receptors were obtained from a human donor in a cohort sampled during active COVID-19.

The chain couples TRBV7-9 to TRBJ2-1; tentative D call: TRBD2 (7 bases). Trimming left V 5 bases short and J 2 bases short, with 13 bases between. This CDR3 is 15 amino acids long. Germline V lookup: CDR1 SEHNR, CDR2 FQNEAQ (reference sequence). The CDR3 loop is CASSVIGGPYNEQFF. CDR3 coding DNA: TGTGCCAGCAGCGTGATCGGGGGGCCCTACAATGAGCAGTTCTTC.

The chain combines TRBV5-5 with TRBJ2-7, with D perhaps TRBD1 (5 bases). Germline CDR1 and CDR2: SGHKS and YYEKEE (reference sequence). This CDR3 has 16 amino acids. V lost 4 bases to trimming and J lost 3 bases, with 20 bases between them. CDR3 sequence reads: CASSPPPREVDYEQYF. The CDR3 DNA is TGTGCCAGCAGCCCCCCGCCCAGGGAAGTGGACTACGAGCAGTACTTC.

This chain uses TRBV7-3 with TRBJ2-7; perhaps TRBD1 as D (6 bases). V shed 5 bases and J shed 3 bases, with 17 bases lying between them. The CDR3 length is 15 residues. Germline assignment: CDR1 SGHTA and CDR2 FQGTGA. The CDR3 loop is CASSTQDRSGYEQYF. CDR3 sequence (DNA): TGTGCCAGCAGCACCCAGGACAGATCAGGCTACGAGCAGTACTTC.

The CDR3 DNA reads as TGTGCCAGCAGTTCCACAAGGTCCGGGTATGGAGAGACCCAGTACTTC. Translated: CASSSTRSGYGETQYF. The chain joins TRBV28 to TRBJ2-5; D gene uncertain. The CDR3 is 16 residues long. Trimming took 4 bases from V and 4 from J, leaving 19 bases between them. The V gene's germline CDR1 is MDHEN and CDR2 SYDVKM.

The J gene is TRBJ2-7, the V gene TRBV15; the D gene is possibly TRBD1 (6 bases). CDR1 and CDR2 from the germline V gene are LNHNV and YYDKDF (reference sequence). V was trimmed by 0 bases and J by 0 bases, leaving 9 bases between them. CDR3 length: 15 amino acids. For the CDR3, the DNA is TGTGCCACCAGCAGAGACCAGGGGATCTCCTACGAGCAGTACTTC. This encodes CATSRDQGISYEQYF. Filled out from reference TRBV15 and TRBJ2-7, the complete variable domain reads DAMVIQNPRYQVTQFGKPVTLSCSQTLNHNVMYWYQQKSSQAPKLLFHYYDKDFNNEADTPDNFQSRRPNTSFCFLDIRSPGLGDTAMYLCATSRDQGISYEQYFGPGTRLTVT.

V gene TRBV6-2 or TRBV6-3 combines with J gene TRBJ2-1; TRBD2 matches 9 bases. This CDR3 is 15 amino acids long. Germline assignment: CDR1 MNHEY and CDR2 SVGEGT. After removal of 0 bases from V and 9 bases from J, the junction contained 6 bases not matched to a gene. The CDR3 loop is CASSYSILAGIEQFF. The CDR3 coding sequence is TGTGCCAGCAGTTACTCGATCCTAGCGGGAATTGAGCAGTTCTTC.

The rearrangement uses TRBV7-9 and TRBJ2-3; the D gene is possibly TRBD1 (6 bases). The germline CDR1 and CDR2 sequences are SEHNR and FQNEAQ (reference sequence). This CDR3 has 13 residues. V lost 4 bases to trimming and J lost 3 bases, with 8 bases between them. The CDR3 loop reads CASSSGHTDTQYF. CDR3 nucleotides: TGTGCCAGCAGCTCGGGACATACAGATACGCAGTATTTT.

This clone has just one count. The chain is built from TRBV7-2 and TRBJ2-2; 9 bases are a match to TRBD2. The CDR3 length is 16 residues. Germline CDR1 SGHTA, CDR2 FQGNSA. With 5 bases clipped from V and 2 bases from J, the junction kept 6 bases outside the gene matches. In nucleotides, the CDR3 is TGTGCCAGCAGCCGTGCTAGCGGGGTTAACACCGGGGAGCTGTTTTTT. Translated: CASSRASGVNTGELFF.

The CDR3 DNA sequence: TGTGCCACCTCCGACTTGTCCTACGAGCAGTACTTC. Its protein product is CATSDLSYEQYF. The chain combines TRBV2 with TRBJ2-7; unclear D gene. Germline assignment: CDR1 SNHLY and CDR2 FYNNEI. CDR3 length: 12 residues. The V gene lost 10 bases and the J gene lost 1 base, with 11 bases spanning the gap.

The chain combines TRBV19 with TRBJ2-3; 9 nucleotides align to TRBD1. The J segment lost 1 base and the V segment lost 1 base, leaving 0 bases of the junction unmatched. Germline V CDR1 and CDR2: LNHDA, SQIVND (reference sequence). The CDR3 spans 15 residues. The CDR3 spells CASSIGTGGTDTQYF. In DNA form, the CDR3 reads TGTGCCAGTAGTATAGGGACAGGGGGCACAGATACGCAGTATTTT.

A note on this clone: One junction end does not reproduce the germline sequence, and a read error may be involved. The chain combines TRBV15 with TRBJ2-1; TRBD2 matches 14 bases. Germline CDR1 is LNHNV and CDR2 is YYDKDF (reference sequence). This CDR3 spans 15 amino acids. The CDR3 region is CAPSRGGLAGVEQFF. The CDR3 DNA follows: TGTGCCCCCAGCAGAGGGGGACTAGCGGGGGTGGAGCAGTTCTTC.

This rearrangement joins TRBV19 to TRBJ2-7, with 7 bases lining up with TRBD2. The germline V gene has CDR1 LNHDA and CDR2 SQIVND (reference sequence). The CDR3 totals 16 residues. With V trimmed by 2 bases and J by 7 bases, 14 bases remained unmatched. The CDR3 region is CASSIREVTGPVEQYF. DNA of the CDR3: TGTGCCAGTAGTATACGGGAGGTTACGGGTCCAGTGGAGCAGTACTTC. The variable domain in full, completed from reference TRBV19 and TRBJ2-7, reads DGGITQSPKYLFRKEGQNVTLSCEQNLNHDAMYWYRQDPGQGLRLIYYSQIVNDFQKGDIAEGYSVSREKKESFPLTVTSAQKNPTAFYLCASSIREVTGPVEQYFGPGTRLTVT.

The genes are TRBV4-1 and TRBJ1-5; 10 bases align to TRBD1. Germline V gene data show CDR1 as MGHRA and CDR2 as YSYEKL. The CDR3 is 18 amino acids. The trim removed 6 bases at V and 0 bases at J, leaving 11 bases unmatched. The CDR3 protein is CASSLGDRGAYSNQPQHF. As DNA, the CDR3 is TGCGCCAGCAGTCTAGGGGACAGGGGCGCTTATAGCAATCAGCCCCAGCATTTT.

The rearrangement links TRBV4-1 to TRBJ2-7; 9 positions agree with TRBD2. Germline V CDR1 and CDR2: MGHRA, YSYEKL. The CDR3 length is 18 residues. Trimming cost V 1 base and J 2 bases; bases outside gene matches: 12. CDR3 residues: CASSQGLPLAGLPYEQYF. Here the CDR3 DNA reads TGCGCCAGCAGCCAAGGTCTTCCGCTAGCGGGACTCCCCTACGAGCAGTACTTC.

There are a few counts of this clone. The chain recombines TRBV27 with TRBJ1-5; 7 nucleotides align to TRBD1. The V gene end was trimmed by 4 bases and the J gene end by 4 bases; junction bases not matched to a gene: 7. This CDR3 contains 15 residues. Germline CDR1 and CDR2: MNHEY and SMNVEV (reference sequence). CDR3 DNA: TGTGCCAGCAGTTCCCCAAGCAGGGGGAATCAGCCCCAGCATTTT. Translation: CASSSPSRGNQPQHF.

The CDR3 region has the DNA TGCGCCAGCAGCTCTGGGTACAGGACTAGCGGGGTGGTAGATACGCAGTATTTT. As protein: CASSSGYRTSGVVDTQYF. The genes are TRBV5-1 and TRBJ2-3, with 12 bases aligning to TRBD2. Germline loops: CDR1 SGHRS, CDR2 YFSETQ. The CDR3 contains 18 residues. Losses at the gene ends were 3 bases for V and 5 bases for J; bases not matched to a gene: 13.